This T cell receptor (beta chain) was recovered during a study of blood T cell repertoires in COVID-19. The overall study: Spain, Italy and the United States supplied samples that represented acute and convalescent COVID-19. T cells, B-cell-depleted T cells, or PBMCs supplied cDNA or gDNA.

This clone was detected a few times. CDR3 length equals 15 residues. Source study methods: Reference gene primer amplification in the assay estimated nucleated cell counts. The protocol was immunoSEQ multiplex PCR, while the TCRdb copy is restricted to in-frame clones and leaves out a portion. That table gives V, J and clone size, and the DNA gave D and trimming. The sample lists around 180,000 clones; around 85% were seen once. This chain connects TRBV21-1 to TRBJ2-7; TRBD1, the table's D call, was not compared with the DNA. TRBV21-1 is reported as a pseudogene. Sequenced material: peripheral blood. The source is a woman at least 80 years old with acute or convalescent COVID-19. The CDR3 coding sequence is TGTGCCAGCAGCAAAGGGACAGGGAGGAGGTACGAGCAGTACTTC. It specifies CASSKGTGRRYEQYF.